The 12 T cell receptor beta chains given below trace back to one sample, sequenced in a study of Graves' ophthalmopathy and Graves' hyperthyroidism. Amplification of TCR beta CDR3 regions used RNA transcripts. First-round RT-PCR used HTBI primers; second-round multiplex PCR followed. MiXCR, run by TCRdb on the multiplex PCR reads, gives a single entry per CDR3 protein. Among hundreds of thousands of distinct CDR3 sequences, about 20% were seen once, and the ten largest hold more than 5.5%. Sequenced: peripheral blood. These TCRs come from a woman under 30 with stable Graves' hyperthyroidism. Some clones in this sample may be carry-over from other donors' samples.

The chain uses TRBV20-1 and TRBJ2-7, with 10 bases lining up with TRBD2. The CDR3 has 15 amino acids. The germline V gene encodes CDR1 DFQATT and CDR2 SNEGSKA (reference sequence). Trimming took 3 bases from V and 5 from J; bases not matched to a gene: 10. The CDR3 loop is CSASASGSIVHEQYF. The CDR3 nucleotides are TGCAGTGCTAGCGCTAGCGGGAGTATAGTCCACGAGCAGTACTTC.

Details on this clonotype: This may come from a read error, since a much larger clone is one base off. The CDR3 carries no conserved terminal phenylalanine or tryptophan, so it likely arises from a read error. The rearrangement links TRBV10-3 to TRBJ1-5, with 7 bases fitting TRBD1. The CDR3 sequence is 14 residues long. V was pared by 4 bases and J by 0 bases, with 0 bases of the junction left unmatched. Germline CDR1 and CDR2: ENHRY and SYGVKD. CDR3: CAISGDSSNQPQHV. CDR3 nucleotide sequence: TGTGCCATCAGTGGGGACAGTAGCAATCAGCCCCAGCATGTT.

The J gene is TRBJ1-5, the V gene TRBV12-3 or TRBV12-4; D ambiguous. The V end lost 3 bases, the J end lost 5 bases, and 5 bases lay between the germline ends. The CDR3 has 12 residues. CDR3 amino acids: CASSLSYQPQHF. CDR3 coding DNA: TGTGCCAGCAGTTTGAGTTATCAGCCCCAGCATTTT.

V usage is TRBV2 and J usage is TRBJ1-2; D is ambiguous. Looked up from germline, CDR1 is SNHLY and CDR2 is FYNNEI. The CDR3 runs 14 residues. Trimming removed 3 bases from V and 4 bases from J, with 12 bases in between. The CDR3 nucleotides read TGTGCCAGCAGTGACGGACCCCCTCGCTATGGCTACACCTTC. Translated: CASSDGPPRYGYTF.

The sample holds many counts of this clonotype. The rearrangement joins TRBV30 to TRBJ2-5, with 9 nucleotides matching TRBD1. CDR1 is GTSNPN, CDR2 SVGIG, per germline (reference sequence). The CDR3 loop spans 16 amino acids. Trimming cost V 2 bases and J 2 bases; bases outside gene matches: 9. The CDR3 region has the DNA TGTGCCTGGAGTTCACCGGGACAGGGAGAGCAAGAGACCCAGTACTTC. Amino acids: CAWSSPGQGEQETQYF.

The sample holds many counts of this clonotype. In DNA form, the CDR3 reads TGTGCCAGCTCACCACGACAGGATGAAAACATTCAGTACTTC. Translation gives CASSPRQDENIQYF. The V and J genes are TRBV18 and TRBJ2-4, with D perhaps matching TRBD1 (6 bases). The CDR3 contains 14 residues. Per germline, CDR1 KGHSH and CDR2 LQKENI. V was trimmed by 1 base and J by 5 bases, leaving 9 bases between them.

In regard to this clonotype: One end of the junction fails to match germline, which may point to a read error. The CDR3 DNA reads as TGTGCCAGCAGCTTGAGATATAACTATGGTTACACCTTC. Amino acid sequence: CASSLRYNYGYTF. The chain recombines TRBV6-1 with TRBJ1-2; D is ambiguous. CDR1 and CDR2 from the germline V gene are MNHNS and SASEGT. This CDR3 has 13 amino acids.

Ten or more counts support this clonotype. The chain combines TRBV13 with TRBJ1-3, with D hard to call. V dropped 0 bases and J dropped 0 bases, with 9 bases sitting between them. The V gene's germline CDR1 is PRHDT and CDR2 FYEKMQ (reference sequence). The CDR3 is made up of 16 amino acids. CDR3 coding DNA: TGTGCCAGCAGCTTAGGCCTACCGGACTCTGGAAACACCATATATTTT. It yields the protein CASSLGLPDSGNTIYF.

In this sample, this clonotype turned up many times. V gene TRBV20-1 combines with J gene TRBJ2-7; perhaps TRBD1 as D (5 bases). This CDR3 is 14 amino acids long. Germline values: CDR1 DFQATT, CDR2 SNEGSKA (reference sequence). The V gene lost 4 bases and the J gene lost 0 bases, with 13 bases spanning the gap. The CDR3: CSATLQESSYEQYF. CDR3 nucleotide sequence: TGCAGTGCTACCCTACAGGAGAGCTCCTACGAGCAGTACTTC.

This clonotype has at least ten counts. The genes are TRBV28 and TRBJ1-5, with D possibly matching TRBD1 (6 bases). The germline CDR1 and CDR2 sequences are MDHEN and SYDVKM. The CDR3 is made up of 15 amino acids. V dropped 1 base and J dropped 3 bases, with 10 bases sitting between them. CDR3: CASSLSGQLNQPQHF. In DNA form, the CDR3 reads TGTGCCAGCAGTTTATCCGGACAGCTCAATCAGCCCCAGCATTTT. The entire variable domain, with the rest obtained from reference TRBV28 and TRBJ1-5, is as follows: DVKVTQSSRYLVKRTGEKVFLECVQDMDHENMFWYRQDPGLGLRLIYFSYDVKMKEKGDIPEGYSVSREKKERFSLILESASTNQTSMYLCASSLSGQLNQPQHFGDGTRLSIL.

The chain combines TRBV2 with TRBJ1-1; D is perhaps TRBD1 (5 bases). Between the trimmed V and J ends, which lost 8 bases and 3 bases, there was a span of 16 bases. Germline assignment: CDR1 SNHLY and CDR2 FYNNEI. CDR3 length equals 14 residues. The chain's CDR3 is CASARQGRDTEAFF. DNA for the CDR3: TGTGCCAGCGCAAGGCAGGGAAGGGACACTGAAGCTTTCTTT.

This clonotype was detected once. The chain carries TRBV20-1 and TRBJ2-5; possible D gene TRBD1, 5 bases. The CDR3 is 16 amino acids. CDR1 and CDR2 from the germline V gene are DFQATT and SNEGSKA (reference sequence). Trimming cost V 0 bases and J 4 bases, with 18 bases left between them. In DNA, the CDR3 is TGCAGTGCTAGAGATATCGCCAGGGATGCTGGAGAGACCCAGTACTTC. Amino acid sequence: CSARDIARDAGETQYF.